The sequence of this T cell receptor beta chain was determined in a study of CD8 T cells in Susac syndrome (dated by TCRdb to the late 2010s). Notes on the research overall: Repertoire sequencing was used to test whether CD8+ T cell activation and differentiation in Susac syndrome was antigen driven. The clonality of the CD8+ T cell repertoire was compared across approximately 11 healthy donors, 14 Susac syndrome patients and about 16 multiple sclerosis patients. Findings and caveats that apply to the study as a whole: The number of individuals in the TCR sequencing and HLA analysis was recognized as being relatively small.

RNA was extracted using the RNeasy kit, and about 0.45 to 1 ug of the RNA was reverse transcribed with random hexamers. TCR beta CDR3 regions were amplified with the immunoSEQ multiplex PCR assay covering 54 Vbeta and 13 Jbeta segments. Bias from PCR amplification was corrected by using a synthetic template baseline for primer optimization and for computational correction. The original methods were these. Reads were annotated to V, D and J genes according to IMGT and were analyzed with immunoSEQ Analyzer, with only productive sequences retained. Clonality was computed as one minus Shannon entropy normalized by log2 of the number of productive unique sequences. For each patient and control, public and private clones were evaluated within the 100 most prevalent clones. Susac-specific clones were defined as absent from healthy and MS cohorts, about 1,000 published viral clones and other ImmuneACCESS disease sequences. TCRdb reanalyzed the raw reads on its own, using fastp at Q25 for trimming and MiXCR for clone calling, and kept in-frame beta chains. Every CDR3 protein is listed once, alongside the most common genes and DNA of its rows. These V and J calls derive from TCRdb rather than the authors' analysis. For this sample the table gives 170,000 or so distinct CDR3 sequences, of which 85% to 95% were detected only once. The leading ten clones occupy about 0.15% of the sample.

Peripheral blood CD8+ and CD4+ T cells from healthy donors, Susac syndrome patients and multiple sclerosis patients were profiled by high-throughput TCR beta sequencing. The multiple sclerosis controls were treatment-naive patients whose relapsing-remitting disease, either stable or active, fulfilled the revised McDonald criteria. CD8+ TEMRA cells were enriched by FACS, while bulk CD8+ and CD4+ T cells were purified by magnetic negative isolation. Blood was collected in EDTA tubes and processed within 24 hours, with PBMCs isolated through density gradient centrifugation. PBMCs intended for TCR sequencing were cryopreserved in liquid nitrogen and thawed later in a water bath at 37 degrees C. Purity of sorted or isolated CD4+, CD8+ and CD8+ TEMRA cells was at least 90%. The sample holds one count of this clonotype. The antigen it recognizes is unknown. No per-base quality is available; no much larger clone lies one base away. One read amounts to weak evidence.

The CDR3 numbers 15 residues from cysteine through phenylalanine. CDR3 DNA only is kept here, 45 bases in frame from base 1. At the junction V is shortened by 5 bases and J by 8 bases; bases outside the gene matches: 9. CDR1 and CDR2, looked up from the germline V gene, are MDHEN and SYDVKM. This chain is built from TRBV28 and TRBJ2-1, and 10 junctional nucleotides match TRBD2. The sequence was obtained from a human donor with multiple sclerosis. Source material: CD8+ T cells from PBMCs. CDR3 reads: CASSERTSGRHEQFF. The nucleotide sequence is given as TGTGCCAGCAGTGAACGGACTAGCGGCAGGCATGAGCAGTTCTTC.